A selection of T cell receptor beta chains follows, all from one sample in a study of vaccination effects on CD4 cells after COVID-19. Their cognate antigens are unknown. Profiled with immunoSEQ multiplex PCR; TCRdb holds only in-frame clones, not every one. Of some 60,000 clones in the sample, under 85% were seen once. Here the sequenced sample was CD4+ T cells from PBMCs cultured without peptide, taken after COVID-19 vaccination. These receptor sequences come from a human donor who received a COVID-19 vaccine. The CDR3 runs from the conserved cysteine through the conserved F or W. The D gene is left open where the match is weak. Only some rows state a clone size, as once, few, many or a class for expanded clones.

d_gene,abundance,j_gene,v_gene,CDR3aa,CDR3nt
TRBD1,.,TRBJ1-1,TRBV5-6,CASSWVRQGFAFF,TGTGCCAGCAGCTGGGTTCGACAGGGGTTTGCTTTCTTT
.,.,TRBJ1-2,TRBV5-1,CASSLQGIEGYTF,TGCGCCAGCAGCTTGCAGGGGATCGAGGGCTACACCTTC
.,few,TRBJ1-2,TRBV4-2,CASSQDTSVPYGYTF,TGTGCCAGCAGCCAAGATACGTCGGTTCCCTATGGCTACACCTTC
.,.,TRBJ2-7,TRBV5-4,CASSLPGVIGEQYF,TGTGCCAGCAGCTTACCAGGGGTTATCGGCGAGCAGTACTTC
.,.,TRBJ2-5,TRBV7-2,CASSQQEPAETQYF,TGTGCCAGCAGCCAACAGGAACCCGCAGAGACCCAGTACTTC
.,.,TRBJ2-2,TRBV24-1,CATSDYRSANTGELFF,TGTGCCACCAGTGATTACAGGTCCGCGAACACCGGGGAGCTGTTTTTT
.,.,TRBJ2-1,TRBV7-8,CASSLNSLDEQFF,TGTGCCAGCAGCTTAAACTCTCTCGATGAGCAGTTCTTC
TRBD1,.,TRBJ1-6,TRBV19,CASSIIGQGAGGNSPLHF,TGTGCCAGTAGTATAATTGGACAGGGGGCGGGCGGAAATTCACCCCTCCACTTT
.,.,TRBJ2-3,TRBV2,CASSPRAVTPTDTQYF,TGTGCCAGCAGCCCACGAGCAGTTACCCCAACAGATACGCAGTATTTT
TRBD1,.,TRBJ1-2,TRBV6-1,CASSEVGRGKDGYTF,TGTGCCAGCAGTGAAGTGGGCAGGGGGAAGGATGGCTACACCTTC
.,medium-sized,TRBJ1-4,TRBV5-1,CASSLEFGFSTNEKLFF,TGCGCCAGCAGCTTGGAATTCGGCTTCTCAACTAATGAAAAACTGTTTTTT
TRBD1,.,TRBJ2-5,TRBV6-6,CASSNPGTGGETQYF,TGTGCCAGCAGTAACCCAGGGACAGGGGGCGAGACCCAGTACTTC
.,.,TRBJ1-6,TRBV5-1,CASRLDSGAGSPLHF,TGCGCCAGCAGATTAGACAGCGGGGCGGGATCACCCCTCCACTTT
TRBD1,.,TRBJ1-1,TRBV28,CASTRPPGQGGGTEAFF,TGTGCCAGCACCAGACCACCCGGACAGGGGGGAGGCACTGAAGCTTTCTTT
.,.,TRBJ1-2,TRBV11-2,CASSSSSGGGIDGYTF,TGTGCCAGCAGCTCCTCCTCGGGGGGAGGGATTGATGGCTACACCTTC
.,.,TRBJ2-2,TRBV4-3,CASSRERGVTGELFF,TGCGCCAGCAGCCGGGAACGAGGGGTCACCGGGGAGCTGTTTTTT
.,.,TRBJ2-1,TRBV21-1,CASSKALGLALWAEQFF,TGTGCCAGCAGCAAAGCGCTAGGACTAGCCCTGTGGGCTGAGCAGTTCTTC
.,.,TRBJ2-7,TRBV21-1,CASSNLHPTRCARWYEQYF,TGTGCCAGCAGTAATCTACACCCCACCCGTTGCGCCAGGTGGTACGAGCAGTACTTC
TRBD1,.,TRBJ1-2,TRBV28,CASSLHRGLGEGYTF,TGTGCCAGCAGTTTACACAGGGGGCTAGGTGAAGGCTACACCTTC
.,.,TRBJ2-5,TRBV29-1,CSVGRSQETQYF,TGCAGCGTGGGACGGAGCCAAGAGACCCAGTACTTC
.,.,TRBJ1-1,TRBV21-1,CLLPGLPNTEAFF,TGCCTACTACCGGGACTTCCGAACACTGAAGCTTTCTTT
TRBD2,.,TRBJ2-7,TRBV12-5,CASALIVTSGSSYEQYF,TGTGCTAGTGCCCTAATAGTAACTAGCGGGAGTTCCTACGAGCAGTACTTC
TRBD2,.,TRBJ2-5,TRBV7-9,CASSLEAGGIGETQYF,TGTGCCAGCAGCTTAGAGGCGGGGGGGATCGGAGAGACCCAGTACTTC
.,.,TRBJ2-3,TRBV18,CASSTLSPMGTDTQYF,TGTGCCAGCTCGACCTTATCCCCCATGGGCACAGATACGCAGTATTTT
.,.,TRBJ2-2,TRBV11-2,CASSLGVRNTGELFF,TGTGCCAGCAGCTTAGGGGTCAGAAACACCGGGGAGCTGTTTTTT
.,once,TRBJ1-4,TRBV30,CAWSRSLNEKLFF,TGTGCCTGGAGTAGGAGCCTCAATGAAAAACTGTTTTTT
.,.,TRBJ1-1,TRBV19,CASSQDGDTEAFF,TGTGCCAGTAGTCAGGATGGGGACACTGAAGCTTTCTTT
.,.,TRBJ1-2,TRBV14,CASSTGLYGYTF,TGTGCCAGCAGCACCGGACTCTATGGCTACACCTTC
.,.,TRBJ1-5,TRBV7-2,CASSRGGRLGQPQHF,TGTGCCAGCAGCCGGGGCGGGAGGTTAGGCCAGCCCCAGCATTTT
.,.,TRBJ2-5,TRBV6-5,CASRAIGDQYF,TGTGCCAGCCGGGCCATAGGGGACCAGTACTTC
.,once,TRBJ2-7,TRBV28,CASSLLRPTGEQYF,TGTGCCAGCAGTTTATTGCGGCCTACAGGCGAGCAGTACTTC
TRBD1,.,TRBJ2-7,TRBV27,CASSLRTGGVYEQYF,TGTGCCAGCAGTTTGCGGACAGGGGGTGTATACGAGCAGTACTTC
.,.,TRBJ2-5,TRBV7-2,CASNRGAQETQYF,TGTGCCAGCAATCGAGGGGCCCAAGAGACCCAGTACTTC
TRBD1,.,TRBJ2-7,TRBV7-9,CASREVGQEEQYF,TGTGCCAGCAGGGAGGTAGGACAGGAGGAGCAGTACTTC
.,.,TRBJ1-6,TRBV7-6,CASSLGSGVGPPLHF,TGTGCCAGCAGCTTAGGATCGGGAGTGGGTCCACCCCTCCACTTT
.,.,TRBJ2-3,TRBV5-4,CASSSEGRTDTQYF,TGTGCCAGCAGCTCGGAGGGGCGGACAGATACGCAGTATTTT